The 21 T cell receptor beta chains below all came from one sample that was sequenced in a study of cytomegalovirus exposure and HLA in healthy donors. Vbeta (60) and Jbeta (13) primers were used in the PCR. The assay was immunoSEQ multiplex PCR, and TCRdb's table has in-frame clones only and misses some. There are about 170,000 clones in the sample; around 80% occur only once, and around 2.3% lies in the top ten. The sample comprised PBMCs. The receptors were gathered from a male donor in good health and CMV-seronegative.

V gene TRBV10-1 combines with J gene TRBJ1-1; the D is unclear. This CDR3 spans 12 amino acids. Trimming cost V 0 bases and J 5 bases, with 4 bases left between them. The germline gives CDR1 WNHNN, CDR2 SYGVQD (reference sequence). The CDR3, as DNA: TGCGCCAGCAGTGAGTCCTTGACTGAAGCTTTCTTT. Amino acid sequence: CASSESLTEAFF.

The rearrangement links TRBV7-2 to TRBJ2-2, with TRBD1 identical over 9 bases. This CDR3 contains 14 residues. Trimming cost V 3 bases and J 6 bases; bases outside gene matches: 2. Per the germline V gene, CDR1 is SGHTA and CDR2 is FQGNSA. CDR3 loop: CASSFGQGSGELFF. CDR3 coding DNA: TGTGCCAGCAGCTTCGGACAGGGGTCCGGGGAGCTGTTTTTT.

V and J are TRBV4-2 and TRBJ2-3; D gene uncertain. CDR1 is LGHNA, CDR2 YNFKEQ, per germline. V gave up 2 bases and J gave up 0 bases, with 18 bases separating them. The CDR3 spans 18 residues. CDR3 bases: TGTGCCAGCAGCCAACCGACTCGCGATTTGCCTAGCACAGATACGCAGTATTTT. This encodes CASSQPTRDLPSTDTQYF.

V and J are TRBV10-3 and TRBJ2-2; 10 positions agree with TRBD2. Germline-derived CDR1 and CDR2 are ENHRY and SYGVKD. J gave up 7 bases and V 4 bases, and 6 bases lay outside the gene matches. The CDR3 is 15 residues long. This CDR3 is CAISVRLAGIGELFF. For the CDR3, the DNA is TGTGCCATCAGTGTCAGACTAGCGGGCATCGGGGAGCTGTTTTTT.

This clone showed up just once. The chain has TRBV6-6 and TRBJ1-5; possible D gene TRBD1, 5 bases. V shed 4 bases and J shed 8 bases, with 15 bases lying between them. This CDR3 has 14 residues. In germline, CDR1 is MNHNY, CDR2 SVGAGI (reference sequence). CDR3 protein: CASSWGTAPEPQHF. In nucleotides, the CDR3 is TGTGCCAGCAGTTGGGGGACTGCTCCGGAGCCCCAGCATTTT.

The V gene is TRBV9, the J gene TRBJ1-3; possibly TRBD1 for D (5 bases). This CDR3 region has 17 residues. V shed 4 bases and J shed 0 bases, with 17 bases lying between them. Germline values: CDR1 SGDLS, CDR2 YYNGEE. CDR3 sequence: CASSPRSLTGSGNTIYF. Here the CDR3 DNA reads TGTGCCAGCAGCCCACGGTCACTCACAGGCTCTGGAAACACCATATATTTT.

The chain has TRBV7-8 and TRBJ2-1; tentative D call: TRBD1 (5 bases). Deletions cut 5 bases from V and 0 bases from J, with 14 bases between. Germline V gene sequence: CDR1 SGHVS, CDR2 FQNEAQ. The CDR3 sequence is 16 residues long. CDR3 nucleotides: TGTGCCAGCAGCCCATCGACAGCTAACTCCTACAATGAGCAGTTCTTC. Protein: CASSPSTANSYNEQFF.

A note on this clone: Other DNA sequences in the sample encode the same CDR3. The rearrangement links TRBV30 to TRBJ1-6; maybe TRBD1 (5 bases). Germline assignment: CDR1 GTSNPN and CDR2 SVGIG (reference sequence). CDR3 length equals 13 residues. V gave up 3 bases and J gave up 7 bases, with 10 bases separating them. As DNA, the CDR3 is TGTGCCTGGAGCGGGAGGGGCAATTCACCCCTCCACTTT. This codes for CAWSGRGNSPLHF.

The genes are TRBV5-1 and TRBJ1-1, with 8 positions matching TRBD1. Unmatched junction bases numbered 8, after V lost 0 bases and J lost 4 bases. The CDR3 spans 16 residues. Germline V gene sequence: CDR1 SGHRS, CDR2 YFSETQ. The chain's CDR3 is CASSLAIGQGGTEAFF. Written as DNA, the CDR3 is TGCGCCAGCAGCTTGGCCATTGGACAGGGTGGCACTGAAGCTTTCTTT.

As for this clone: The junction does not match germline at one end; this may be a read error. The rearrangement uses TRBV5-4 and TRBJ1-2; 10 positions match TRBD1. The CDR3 covers 14 residues. Germline V gives CDR1 SGHNT, CDR2 YYREEE (reference sequence). DNA of the CDR3: TGTGCCAGCAGCGCCGGACAGGGGGGAAATGGTTACACCTTC. This gives the protein CASSAGQGGNGYTF.

The genes are TRBV25-1 and TRBJ1-1; D not certain. Germline values: CDR1 MGHDK, CDR2 SYGVNS. V lost 1 base to trimming and J lost 1 base, with 10 bases between them. This CDR3 is built from 15 residues. DNA of the CDR3: TGTGCCAGCAGTGAATCCCCAGGCGCGAACACTGAAGCTTTCTTT. It specifies CASSESPGANTEAFF. Full variable domain (outside the CDR3, taken from reference TRBV25-1 and TRBJ1-1): EADIYQTPRYLVIGTGKKITLECSQTMGHDKMYWYQQDPGMELHLIHYSYGVNSTEKGDLSSESTVSRIRTEHFPLTLESARPSHTSQYLCASSESPGANTEAFFGQGTRLTVV.

This chain uses TRBV7-2 with TRBJ1-3, with 8 bases lining up with TRBD1. In germline, CDR1 is SGHTA, CDR2 FQGNSA. This CDR3 is 15 amino acids long. Trimming cost V 4 bases and J 4 bases; bases outside gene matches: 6. The CDR3 DNA sequence: TGTGCCAGCAGCTACCGACAGGGGAACGGAAACACCATATATTTT. It translates to CASSYRQGNGNTIYF. The whole variable domain, remainder taken from reference TRBV7-2 and TRBJ1-3, is GAGVSQSPSNKVTEKGKDVELRCDPISGHTALYWYRQSLGQGLEFLIYFQGNSAPDKSGLPSDRFSAERTGGSVSTLTIQRTQQEDSAVYLCASSYRQGNGNTIYFGEGSWLTVV.

The genes are TRBV10-3 and TRBJ2-7; D not resolved. V lost 0 bases and J 3 bases, leaving 9 bases between the germline ends. The CDR3 has 14 amino acids. CDR1 is ENHRY and CDR2 is SYGVKD in the germline V gene. The CDR3 loop reads CAISESRHDYEQYF. CDR3 DNA sequence: TGTGCCATCAGTGAGTCACGACACGACTACGAGCAGTACTTC.

The genes are TRBV5-1 and TRBJ1-2, with D unresolved. The CDR3 spans 13 residues. V lost 4 bases and J 6 bases, leaving 13 bases between the germline ends. In germline, CDR1 is SGHRS, CDR2 YFSETQ. The CDR3 coding sequence is TGCGCCAGCAGCGCAGGCCAGTGGAATGGCTACACCTTC. Translation: CASSAGQWNGYTF.

The genes are TRBV5-1 and TRBJ1-4; 8 nucleotides align to TRBD1. The CDR3 is 16 residues long. After removal of 0 bases from V and 3 bases from J, the junction contained 4 bases not matched to a gene. The germline V gene encodes CDR1 SGHRS and CDR2 YFSETQ. The CDR3 protein is CASSLGVQGANEKLFF. The CDR3 DNA sequence: TGCGCCAGCAGCTTGGGGGTACAGGGGGCTAATGAAAAACTGTTTTTT.

This chain joins TRBV27 and TRBJ2-7; tentatively, D is TRBD2 (6 bases). The germline V gene encodes CDR1 MNHEY and CDR2 SMNVEV (reference sequence). Trimming took off 5 bases at V and 3 bases at J, with 8 bases between the two ends. The CDR3 is 12 residues long. The CDR3 coding sequence is TGTGCCAGCAGTAAGGGAGGCTACGAGCAGTACTTC. This encodes CASSKGGYEQYF.

The chain uses TRBV18 and TRBJ2-7; 10 bases map to TRBD2. CDR3 length: 15 amino acids. Per the germline V gene, CDR1 is KGHSH and CDR2 is LQKENI. V was pared by 3 bases and J by 2 bases, with 4 bases of the junction left unmatched. The CDR3 sequence: CASSPPSGGAYEQYF. CDR3 bases: TGTGCCAGCTCACCTCCGAGCGGGGGGGCCTACGAGCAGTACTTC.

The CDR3, as DNA: TGTGCCAGCAGCTTAGGACCAGCGGGGGGAAGCTCCTACGAGCAGTACTTC. This gives the protein CASSLGPAGGSSYEQYF. The V call is TRBV11-2, the J call TRBJ2-5; 9 nucleotides match TRBD2. The assigned J gene may be wrong: the sequence end matches TRBJ2-7 better. CDR3 size: 17 residues. Germline CDR1 is SGHAT and CDR2 is FQNNGV.

The V call is TRBV4-2, the J call TRBJ2-3; TRBD1 aligns across 7 bases. CDR1 is LGHNA, CDR2 YNFKEQ, per germline. The junction had 13 bases not matched to a gene; V was cut back by 2 bases and J by 2 bases. This CDR3 has 18 amino acids. CDR3 in amino acids: CASSQQSRGRGITDTQYF. The CDR3 DNA sequence: TGTGCCAGCAGCCAACAGTCGCGTGGCAGGGGGATCACAGATACGCAGTATTTT.

The chain uses TRBV2 and TRBJ2-7; D gene ambiguous. Per germline, CDR1 SNHLY and CDR2 FYNNEI. V lost 2 bases, J lost 2 bases, and 10 bases lay in between. CDR3 length: 14 amino acids. CDR3 protein: CASSESKLTYEQYF. In nucleotides, the CDR3 is TGTGCCAGCAGTGAAAGTAAACTTACCTACGAGCAGTACTTC.

The V call is TRBV30, the J call TRBJ1-2; D remains unclear. CDR1 and CDR2 from the germline V gene are GTSNPN and SVGIG (reference sequence). The CDR3 spans 11 residues. The germline V and J ends were trimmed by 3 bases and 7 bases, with 9 bases remaining between them. The CDR3 reads CAWSAGGGYTF. CDR3 DNA sequence: TGTGCCTGGAGCGCTGGCGGTGGCTACACCTTC.